This TCR beta chain was recorded in a study of T-cell reconstitution after alpha-beta-depleted transplantation in children. Findings of the study overall: At the one-year point after transplant, T-cell counts and TCRbeta diversity were found to come mostly from T cells that had been newly produced.

A few counts support this clonotype. Antigen specificity is unknown. Preparing the TCRbeta library involved the use of unique molecular identifiers. TCRdb reprocessed the PCR reads with MiXCR, giving one entry per CDR3 protein. The sample contains around 700,000 distinct CDR3 sequences, about an eighth of which appear only once. The CDR3 length is 13 residues. The V and J ends lost 3 bases and 5 bases respectively, with 11 bases between them. This specimen consisted of PBMCs, obtained before TCRalphabeta/CD19-depleted stem cell transplant. The J gene is TRBJ2-7, the V gene TRBV12-3 or TRBV12-4, with D uncertain. The TCR sequence derives from a girl aged 2-10 years with congenital amegakaryocytic thrombocytopenia, due to receive a stem cell transplant. The CDR3 sequence: CASSLPPRHEQYF. The CDR3 DNA sequence: TGTGCCAGCAGTTTGCCCCCTCGGCACGAGCAGTACTTC.